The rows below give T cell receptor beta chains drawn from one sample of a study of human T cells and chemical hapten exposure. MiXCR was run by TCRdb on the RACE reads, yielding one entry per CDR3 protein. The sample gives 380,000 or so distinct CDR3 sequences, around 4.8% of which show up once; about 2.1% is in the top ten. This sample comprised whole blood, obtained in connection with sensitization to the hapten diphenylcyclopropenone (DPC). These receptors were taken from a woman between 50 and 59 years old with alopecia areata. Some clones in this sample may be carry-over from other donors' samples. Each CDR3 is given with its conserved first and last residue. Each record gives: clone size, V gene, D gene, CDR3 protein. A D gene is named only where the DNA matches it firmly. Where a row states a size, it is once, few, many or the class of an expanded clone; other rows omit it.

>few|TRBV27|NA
CASSLGTGGWPQHF
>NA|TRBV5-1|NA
CASSLEGLGAFF
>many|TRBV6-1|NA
CATEWGNTEAFF
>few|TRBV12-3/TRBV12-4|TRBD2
CASSLWTSTTDTQYF
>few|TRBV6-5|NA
CASSMKVGGAIGYTF
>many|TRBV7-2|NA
CASTGRRASDTQYF
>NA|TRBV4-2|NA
CDSSQDLGTPGPDTQYF
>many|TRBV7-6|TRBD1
CASSWDREAGELFF
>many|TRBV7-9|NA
CASSYTTEAFF
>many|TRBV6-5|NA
CASSEGGSLATYEQYF
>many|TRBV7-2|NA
CASSLGERLTGELFF
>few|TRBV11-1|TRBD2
CVTSGGPAYEQYF
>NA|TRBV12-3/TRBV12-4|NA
CASAQGIYGYTF
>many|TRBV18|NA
CASSGDANSPLHF
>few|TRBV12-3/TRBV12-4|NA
CASSLGSENQPQHF
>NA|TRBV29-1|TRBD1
CSVGTGGGRTGELFF
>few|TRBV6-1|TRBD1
CASSRYSGQGQGNTIYF
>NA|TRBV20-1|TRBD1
CSSQDRAGETQYF
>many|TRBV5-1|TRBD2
CASSTVAGENTQYF
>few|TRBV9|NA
CASSVEPVQETQYF
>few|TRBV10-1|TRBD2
CASRSGLAGSTDTQYF
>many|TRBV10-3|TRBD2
CAISESGLAGTQYF
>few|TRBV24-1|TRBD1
CATSADRVAYNEQFF
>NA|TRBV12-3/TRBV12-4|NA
CASSFAGLGNTEAFF
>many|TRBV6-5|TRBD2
CASSYSFSRLAGYEQYF
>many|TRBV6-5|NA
CASSPGAGGNTIYF
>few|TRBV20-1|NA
CSARDMGGALYEQYF
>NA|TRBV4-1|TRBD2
CASSRDGTSGTDTQYF
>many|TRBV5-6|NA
CASSLGQLLTDTQYF